A single TCR beta chain is shown here with its context. Its matching antigen is unknown. Primers used in a second PCR of about 7 to 12 cycles were a sample-barcoded 5' primer and a J-beta primer mix. TCRdb re-derived calls from the 5' RACE reads in MiXCR, one entry per CDR3 protein. The sample yields approximately 800,000 distinct CDR3 sequences, just under 25% seen once. The data were taken from a study of blood T cells in healthy people across ages. Study-wide points: Roughly linear age-related decline in beta diversity appeared, significant by age roughly 40.

Germline CDR1 and CDR2: LGHNA and YSLEER. V lost 0 bases and J lost 6; bases outside the gene matches: 8. The CDR3 loop spans 16 amino acids. Another study also made use of these data, one on T cells of mothers and their children.

The clonotype originates from a boy aged 5-17 years in good health. The chain links TRBV4-3 to TRBJ2-4; TRBD2 matches at 7 bases. Sample: blood. Written as DNA, the CDR3 is TGCGCCAGCAGCCAAGATCGTGCTAGCGGTCTAAACATTCAGTACTTC. It encodes CASSQDRASGLNIQYF.